This T cell receptor (beta chain) derives from a study of a mutant IDH1 vaccine in newly diagnosed glioma. At the level of the study: Vaccine administration was initiated 4-6 weeks following radiotherapy alone, or with temozolomide cycles. Treated patients showed a male proportion of around 60%, a female proportion of roughly 38%, and a mean age of about 41 years. Most patients had radiochemotherapy with temozolomide before enrollment; others had one alone. Broader study findings: More than 80% of patients showed vaccine-induced immune responses across multiple MHC alleles.

V lost 6 bases and J lost 3; bases outside the gene matches: 8. Per germline, CDR1 WSHSY and CDR2 SAAADI. This CDR3 region has 15 residues. In this sample, this clone turned up once. Its antigen is undetermined. This table comes from immunoSEQ multiplex PCR, and its TCRdb copy is limited to in-frame clones, with some not included. This table holds around 38,000 clones, about 80% found once. Noted time point: week 5, during vaccination. Topical imiquimod was applied with each vaccine dose, which held 300 ug of mutant IDH1 20-mer peptide. The sequence came from a man in his thirties or forties with glioma. Specimen: PBMCs, collected from a glioma patient whose treatment included an IDH1 peptide vaccine. The gene calls are TRBV10-2 and TRBJ1-3; 7 nucleotides line up with TRBD1. Here the CDR3 DNA reads TGCGCCAGCAGCGAGGCAGGGGGTTATGGAAACACCATATATTTT. It yields the protein CASSEAGGYGNTIYF.